A single sample gave rise to the 20 T cell receptor beta chains below, sequenced in a study of CD8 T cells in ankylosing spondylitis (dated by TCRdb to between 2016 and 2019). For these receptors, no antigen is known. Results and caveats for the whole study, not just this receptor: A TCR beta motif made up of eight or nine highly homologous amino acid variants appeared to be characteristic of blood from ankylosing spondylitis patients.

Libraries were constructed by 5' RACE. TCRdb lists the instrument as Illumina HiSeq 2500. Using fastp trimming at Q25 and MiXCR clonotype assembly, TCRdb reanalyzed the public sequencing data and kept in-frame beta chains. CDR3 protein duplicates are merged, each entry listing the most common genes and DNA. Within this sample are a few hundred thousand distinct CDR3 sequences, with approximately 11% of them counted one time only. The ten largest account for 6.5% to 7% of the sample. Sequencing was carried out using blood, either unsorted or a sorted T cell fraction (not recorded which). These receptors all stem from a male donor with ankylosing spondylitis.

The rearrangement joins TRBV12-3 or TRBV12-4 to TRBJ2-3; D is uncertain. V lost 2 bases, J lost 0 bases, and 6 bases lay in between. The CDR3 length is 14 residues. The CDR3 nucleotides read TGTGCCAGCAGTTTATTCGCGAGCACAGATACGCAGTATTTT. Translating gives CASSLFASTDTQYF.

V is TRBV24-1 and J is TRBJ2-3; 14 bases are shared with TRBD2. The V gene's germline CDR1 is KGHDR and CDR2 SFDVKD. This CDR3 is built from 17 residues. Trimming cost V 3 bases and J 3 bases; bases outside gene matches: 4. CDR3 bases: TGTGCCACCAGTGATCTCGGGACTAGCGGGAGAACAGATACGCAGTATTTT. It encodes CATSDLGTSGRTDTQYF.

V usage is TRBV6-5 and J usage is TRBJ1-1; tentative D call: TRBD1 (6 bases). Per germline, CDR1 MNHEY and CDR2 SVGAGI. V lost 0 bases, J lost 1 base, and 9 bases lay in between. CDR3 length: 15 amino acids. This CDR3 is CASSYSDRKNTEAFF. Written as DNA, the CDR3 is TGTGCCAGCAGTTACTCCGACAGGAAGAACACTGAAGCTTTCTTT.

Ten or more counts support this clonotype. V is TRBV7-9 and J is TRBJ1-2; D call uncertain. This CDR3 spans 16 amino acids. Per germline, CDR1 SEHNR and CDR2 FQNEAQ (reference sequence). Trimming pared 2 bases from V and 0 bases from J, leaving 13 bases between. The DNA of the CDR3 is TGTGCCAGCAGCTTACTTCAGCGCCCATCTAACTATGGCTACACCTTC. It yields the protein CASSLLQRPSNYGYTF.

The sample holds a few counts of this clonotype. J is TRBJ2-7 and V is TRBV18; the D is unclear. Germline CDR1 and CDR2: KGHSH and LQKENI. There are 13 residues in the CDR3. The ends were cut back, 1 base at V and 5 bases at J, with 9 bases in the middle. For the CDR3, the DNA is TGTGCCAGCTCACCACAGGCATTGGACGAGCAGTACGTC. Translation: CASSPQALDEQYV.

This clonotype came up many times. This sequence joins TRBV11-2 and TRBJ2-7; D possibly uses TRBD1 or TRBD2 (5 bases each). The CDR3 extends over 16 amino acids. Trimming removed 2 bases from V and 7 bases from J, with 21 bases in between. The germline gives CDR1 SGHAT, CDR2 FQNNGV. The DNA of the CDR3 is TGTGCCAGCAGCTTATATGGGACGTCCTCTTTGGGGGAGCAGTACTTC. It is translated as CASSLYGTSSLGEQYF.

This clonotype occurred a few times. The chain couples TRBV12-3 or TRBV12-4 to TRBJ1-2; possibly TRBD1 for D (5 bases). CDR3 size: 14 residues. Trimming took 2 bases from V and 4 from J, leaving 11 bases between them. The CDR3 sequence is CASSLTREGYGYTF. DNA of the CDR3: TGTGCCAGCAGTTTAACCAGGGAAGGCTATGGCTACACCTTC.

This chain joins TRBV12-3 or TRBV12-4 and TRBJ1-3; D is ambiguous. Trimming cost V 6 bases and J 0 bases, with 12 bases left between them. The CDR3 consists of 15 residues. The CDR3 nucleotides read TGTGCCAGCAGGGGCGCGGAGAGCTCTGGAAACACCATATATTTT. Protein product: CASRGAESSGNTIYF.

This clonotype turned up a few times. In nucleotides, the CDR3 is TGTGCCAGCAGCCAAGTGCTAGCGGTCTCCTACGAGCAGTACTTC. Translation gives CASSQVLAVSYEQYF. The genes are TRBV3-1 and TRBJ2-7, with 7 bases matching TRBD2. CDR1 and CDR2 (germline): LGHDT, YNNKEL (reference sequence). Unmatched junction bases numbered 3, after V lost 1 base and J lost 0 bases. The CDR3 extends over 15 amino acids.

The sample holds many counts of this clonotype. V and J are TRBV12-3 or TRBV12-4 and TRBJ2-7; D call uncertain. The V gene lost 3 bases and the J gene lost 4 bases, with 4 bases spanning the gap. The CDR3 is made up of 11 amino acids. The CDR3 protein is CASSFRYEQYV. In DNA form, the CDR3 reads TGTGCCAGCAGTTTTCGGTACGAGCAGTACGTC.

The chain uses TRBV5-1 and TRBJ2-1; possible D gene TRBD2, 6 bases. Germline V gene data show CDR1 as SGHRS and CDR2 as YFSETQ. Deletions cut 1 base from V and 4 bases from J, with 21 bases between. This CDR3 spans 18 amino acids. The CDR3 protein is CASSLSPHPGGTYNEQFF. Written as DNA, the CDR3 is TGCGCCAGCAGCTTGAGTCCCCACCCTGGCGGGACTTACAATGAGCAGTTCTTC.

V gene TRBV18 combines with J gene TRBJ2-1; 9 bases are a match to TRBD2. CDR3 length: 16 residues. Germline loops: CDR1 KGHSH, CDR2 LQKENI. After removal of 3 bases from V and 6 bases from J, the junction contained 9 bases not matched to a gene. DNA for the CDR3: TGTGCCAGCTCACCCACCCTACTAGCGGGCTTCAATGAGCAGTTCTTC. Amino acids: CASSPTLLAGFNEQFF.

In its sample, this clonotype was seen a few times. J is TRBJ2-1 and V is TRBV25-1, with 9 nucleotides matching TRBD2. The CDR3 totals 14 residues. Germline V lookup: CDR1 MGHDK, CDR2 SYGVNS. V lost 2 bases, J lost 9 bases, and 5 bases stayed unmatched. In DNA form, the CDR3 reads TGTGCCAGCAGTGAACCTAGCGGGATTGGTGAGCAGTTCTTC. This gives the protein CASSEPSGIGEQFF.

The chain recombines TRBV10-3 with TRBJ1-1, with D tentatively TRBD1 (5 bases). Germline values: CDR1 ENHRY, CDR2 SYGVKD. The CDR3 contains 15 residues. The ends were cut back, 3 bases at V and 2 bases at J, with 13 bases in the middle. The CDR3 sequence: CAISDWGDHNTEAFF. CDR3 coding DNA: TGTGCCATCAGTGACTGGGGCGACCATAACACTGAAGCTTTCTTT.

The J gene is TRBJ2-1, the V gene TRBV24-1; weak D call: TRBD2 (6 bases). CDR1 and CDR2 from the germline V gene are KGHDR and SFDVKD. Trimming stripped 3 bases from V and 0 bases from J, with 14 bases between. The CDR3 totals 17 residues. CDR3 nucleotides: TGTGCCACCAGTGATACTTCTAGCGCGAGCTCCTACAATGAGCAGTTCTTC. This codes for CATSDTSSASSYNEQFF.

This clonotype was seen only a few times. The rearrangement links TRBV5-1 to TRBJ2-1; D is undetermined. The CDR3 is 12 amino acids. CDR1 is SGHRS, CDR2 YFSETQ, per germline. V lost 3 bases and J lost 8, with 9 bases in between. The CDR3 sequence is CASSSTRDEQFF. The CDR3 coding sequence is TGCGCCAGCAGCTCTACTCGAGATGAGCAGTTCTTC.

This clonotype was observed a handful of times. The V and J genes are TRBV20-1 and TRBJ1-2; D gene ambiguous. Germline CDR1 is DFQATT and CDR2 is SNEGSKA (reference sequence). This CDR3 comprises 12 residues. The V end lost 6 bases, the J end lost 8 bases, and 16 bases lay between the germline ends. The CDR3 loop reads CSAPDLLGGYTF. CDR3 coding DNA: TGCAGTGCCCCGGACCTCCTGGGAGGCTACACCTTC.

The chain employs TRBV19 and TRBJ1-2; D possibly corresponds to TRBD1 (5 bases). The ends were cut back, 5 bases at V and 4 bases at J, with 14 bases in the middle. Germline V gene data show CDR1 as LNHDA and CDR2 as SQIVND (reference sequence). The CDR3 totals 14 residues. CDR3 residues: CASSPGRWVYGYTF. In DNA form, the CDR3 reads TGTGCCAGTAGTCCGGGACGCTGGGTCTATGGCTACACCTTC.

This clonotype was picked up a small number of times. J is TRBJ2-1 and V is TRBV3-1; no firm D call. V lost 4 bases and J 9 bases, leaving 19 bases between the germline ends. In germline, CDR1 is LGHDT, CDR2 YNNKEL (reference sequence). The CDR3 runs to 15 residues. The CDR3 is CASSPGRLGDSEQFF. The CDR3 nucleotides are TGTGCCAGCAGCCCCGGGCGACTTGGCGATAGTGAGCAGTTCTTC.

Only a few counts were recorded for this clonotype. V usage is TRBV20-1 and J usage is TRBJ2-1; D is possibly TRBD1 (5 bases). CDR1 and CDR2 (germline): DFQATT, SNEGSKA (reference sequence). Trimming stripped 2 bases from V and 4 bases from J, with 15 bases between. The CDR3 loop spans 15 amino acids. CDR3 nucleotide sequence: TGCAGTGCTAGAACTGGGGCGAACGTGTACAATGAGCAGTTCTTC. Translation: CSARTGANVYNEQFF.